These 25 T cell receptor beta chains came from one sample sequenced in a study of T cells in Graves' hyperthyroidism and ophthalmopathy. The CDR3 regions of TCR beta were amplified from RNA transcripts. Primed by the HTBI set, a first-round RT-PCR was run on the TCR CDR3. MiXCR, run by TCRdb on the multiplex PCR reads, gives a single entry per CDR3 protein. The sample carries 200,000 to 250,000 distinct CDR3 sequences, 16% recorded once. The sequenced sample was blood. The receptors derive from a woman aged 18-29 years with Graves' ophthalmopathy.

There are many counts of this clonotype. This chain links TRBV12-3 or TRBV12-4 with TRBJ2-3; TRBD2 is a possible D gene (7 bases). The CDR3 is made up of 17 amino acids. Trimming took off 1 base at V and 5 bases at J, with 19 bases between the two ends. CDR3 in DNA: TGTGCCAGCAGTTTAGAAACCTCGTGGGGGGGCAAAGATACGCAGTATTTT. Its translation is CASSLETSWGGKDTQYF.

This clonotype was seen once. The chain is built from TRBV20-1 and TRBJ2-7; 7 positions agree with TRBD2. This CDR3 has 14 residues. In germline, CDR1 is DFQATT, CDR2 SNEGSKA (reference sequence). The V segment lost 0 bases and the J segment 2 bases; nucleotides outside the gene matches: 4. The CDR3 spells CSARDSAGAYEQYF. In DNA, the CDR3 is TGCAGTGCTAGAGATTCGGCGGGGGCCTACGAGCAGTACTTC.

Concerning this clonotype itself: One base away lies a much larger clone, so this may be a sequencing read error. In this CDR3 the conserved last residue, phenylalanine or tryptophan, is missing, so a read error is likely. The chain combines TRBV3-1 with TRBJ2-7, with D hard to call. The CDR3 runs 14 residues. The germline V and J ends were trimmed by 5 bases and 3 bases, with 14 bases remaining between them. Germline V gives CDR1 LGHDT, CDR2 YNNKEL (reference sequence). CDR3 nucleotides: TGTGCCAGCAGCACTGCCAACGGTGGCTACGAGCAGTACCTC. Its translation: CASSTANGGYEQYL.

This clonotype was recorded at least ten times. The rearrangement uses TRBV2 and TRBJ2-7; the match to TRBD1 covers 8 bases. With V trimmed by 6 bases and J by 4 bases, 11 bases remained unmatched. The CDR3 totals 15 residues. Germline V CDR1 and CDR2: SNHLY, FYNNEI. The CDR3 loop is CASSEPTGGWYEQYF. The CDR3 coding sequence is TGTGCCAGCAGCGAGCCCACAGGGGGTTGGTACGAGCAGTACTTC.

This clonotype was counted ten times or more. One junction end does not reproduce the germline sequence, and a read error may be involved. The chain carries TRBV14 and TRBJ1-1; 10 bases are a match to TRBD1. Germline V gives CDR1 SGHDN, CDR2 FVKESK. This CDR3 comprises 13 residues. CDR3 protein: CASSQDRGTEAFF. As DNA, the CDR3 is TGCGCCAGCAGTCAGGACAGGGGGACTGAAGCTTTCTTT.

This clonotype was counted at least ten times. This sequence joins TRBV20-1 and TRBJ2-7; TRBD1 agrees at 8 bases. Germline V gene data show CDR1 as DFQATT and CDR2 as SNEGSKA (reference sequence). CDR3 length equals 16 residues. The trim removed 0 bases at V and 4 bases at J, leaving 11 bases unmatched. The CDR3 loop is CSARDFLQGVLYEQYF. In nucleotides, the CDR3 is TGCAGTGCTAGAGACTTCCTACAGGGGGTTCTGTACGAGCAGTACTTC.

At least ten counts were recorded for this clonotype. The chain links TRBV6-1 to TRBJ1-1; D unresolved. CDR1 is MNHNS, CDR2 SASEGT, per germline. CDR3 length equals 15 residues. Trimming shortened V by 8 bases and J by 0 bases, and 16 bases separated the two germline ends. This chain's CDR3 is CASRSRPILNTEAFF. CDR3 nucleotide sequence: TGTGCCAGCCGGTCCCGTCCTATCTTGAACACTGAAGCTTTCTTT.

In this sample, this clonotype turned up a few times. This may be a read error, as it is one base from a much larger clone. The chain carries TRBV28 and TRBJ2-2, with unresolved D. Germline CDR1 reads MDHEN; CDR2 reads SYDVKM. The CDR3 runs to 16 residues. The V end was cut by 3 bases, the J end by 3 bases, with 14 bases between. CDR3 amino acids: CASSFSHPADTGELFF. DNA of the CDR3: TGTGCCAGCAGTTTCAGTCACCCTGCGGACACCGGGGAGCTGTTTTTT.

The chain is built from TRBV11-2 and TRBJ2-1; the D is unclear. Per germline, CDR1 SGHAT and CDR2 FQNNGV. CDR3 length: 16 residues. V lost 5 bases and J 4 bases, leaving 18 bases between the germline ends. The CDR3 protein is CASSHFLGLLYNEQFF. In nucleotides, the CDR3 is TGTGCCAGCAGCCATTTTCTTGGGCTTCTTTACAATGAGCAGTTCTTC.

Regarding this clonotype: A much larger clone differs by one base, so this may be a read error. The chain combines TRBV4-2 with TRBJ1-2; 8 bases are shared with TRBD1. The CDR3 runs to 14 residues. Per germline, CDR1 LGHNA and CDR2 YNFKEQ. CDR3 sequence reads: CASCQPTGDYGYTF. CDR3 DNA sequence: TGTGCCAGCTGCCAACCGACAGGGGACTATGGCTACACCTTC.

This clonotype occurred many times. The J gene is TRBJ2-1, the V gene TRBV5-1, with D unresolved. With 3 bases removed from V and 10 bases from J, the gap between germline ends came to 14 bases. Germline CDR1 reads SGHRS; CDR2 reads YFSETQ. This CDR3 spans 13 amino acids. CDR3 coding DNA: TGCGCCAGCAGCTGGGGTGGTAGCTGGGAGCAGTTCTTC. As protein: CASSWGGSWEQFF.

The CDR3: CASSIVKLTGELFF. The CDR3 nucleotides are TGTGCCAGTAGTATTGTTAAGCTAACCGGGGAGCTGTTTTTT. The J gene is TRBJ2-2, the V gene TRBV19; D is unresolved. The CDR3 contains 14 residues. V was cut by 3 bases and J by 5 bases, with 10 bases left in between. Germline V CDR1 and CDR2: LNHDA, SQIVND (reference sequence).

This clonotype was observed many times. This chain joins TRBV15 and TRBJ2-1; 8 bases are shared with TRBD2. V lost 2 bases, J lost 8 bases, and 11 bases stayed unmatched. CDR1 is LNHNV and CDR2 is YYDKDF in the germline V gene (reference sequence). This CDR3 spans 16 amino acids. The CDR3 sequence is CATSRRLGGGPDEQFF. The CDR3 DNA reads TGTGCCACCAGCAGACGACTAGGCGGGGGGCCCGATGAGCAGTTCTTC.

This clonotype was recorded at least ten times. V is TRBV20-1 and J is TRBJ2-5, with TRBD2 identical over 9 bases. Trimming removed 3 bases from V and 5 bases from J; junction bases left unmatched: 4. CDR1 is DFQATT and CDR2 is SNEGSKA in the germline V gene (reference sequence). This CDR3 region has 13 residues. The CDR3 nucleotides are TGCAGTGCTAGGGGCGGGGGGGCGGAGACCCAGTACTTC. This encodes CSARGGGAETQYF.

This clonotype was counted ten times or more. The CDR3 region is CASSFPGILTTEAFF. CDR3 in DNA: TGTGCCAGCAGTTTCCCGGGGATTCTTACCACTGAAGCTTTCTTT. The chain couples TRBV28 to TRBJ1-1, with D hard to call. This CDR3 has 15 amino acids. V dropped 3 bases and J dropped 4 bases, with 15 bases sitting between them. The germline V gene has CDR1 MDHEN and CDR2 SYDVKM.

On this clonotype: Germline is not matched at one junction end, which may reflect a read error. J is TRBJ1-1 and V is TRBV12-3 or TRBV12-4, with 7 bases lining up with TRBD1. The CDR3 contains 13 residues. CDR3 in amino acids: CPSRLGQYTEAFF. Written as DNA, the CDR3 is TGTCCCAGCAGACTGGGACAGTACACTGAGGCTTTCTTT.

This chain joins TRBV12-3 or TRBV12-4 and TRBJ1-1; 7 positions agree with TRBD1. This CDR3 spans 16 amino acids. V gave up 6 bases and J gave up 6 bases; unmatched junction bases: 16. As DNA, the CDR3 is TGTGCCAGCAGCAGAGATACAGGGGCGGGAGGTCCTGAAGCTTTCTTT. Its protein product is CASSRDTGAGGPEAFF.

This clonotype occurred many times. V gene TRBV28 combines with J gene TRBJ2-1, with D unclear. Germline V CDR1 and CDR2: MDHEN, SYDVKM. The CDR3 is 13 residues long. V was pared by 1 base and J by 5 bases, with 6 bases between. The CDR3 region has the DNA TGTGCCAGCAGTTTATCAGTTGACAATGAGCAGTTCTTC. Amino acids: CASSLSVDNEQFF.

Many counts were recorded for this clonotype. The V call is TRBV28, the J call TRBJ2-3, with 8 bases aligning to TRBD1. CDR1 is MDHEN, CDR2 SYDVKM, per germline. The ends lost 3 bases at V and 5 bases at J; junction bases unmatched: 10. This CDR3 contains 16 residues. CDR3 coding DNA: TGTGCCAGCAGTTTGTCCGGGCAGGGGGCTAAAGATACGCAGTATTTT. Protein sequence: CASSLSGQGAKDTQYF.

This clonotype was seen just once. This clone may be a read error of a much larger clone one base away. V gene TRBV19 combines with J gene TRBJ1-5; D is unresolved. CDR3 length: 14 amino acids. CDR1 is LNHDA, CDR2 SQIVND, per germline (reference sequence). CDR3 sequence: CASSIKSNNRPQHF. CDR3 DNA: TGTGCCAGTAGTATAAAGTCCAACAATCGGCCCCAGCATTTT. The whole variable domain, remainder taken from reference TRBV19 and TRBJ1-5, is DGGITQSPKYLFRKEGQNVTLSCEQNLNHDAMYWYRQDPGQGLRLIYYSQIVNDFQKGDIAEGYSVSREKKESFPLTVTSAQKNPTAFYLCASSIKSNNRPQHFGDGTRLSIL.

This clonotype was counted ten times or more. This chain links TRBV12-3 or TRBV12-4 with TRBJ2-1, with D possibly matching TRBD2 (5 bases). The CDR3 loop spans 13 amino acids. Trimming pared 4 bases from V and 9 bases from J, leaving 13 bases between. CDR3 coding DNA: TGTGCCAGCAGTTCCGGACTCCCCCCTGAGCAGTTCTTC. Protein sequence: CASSSGLPPEQFF.

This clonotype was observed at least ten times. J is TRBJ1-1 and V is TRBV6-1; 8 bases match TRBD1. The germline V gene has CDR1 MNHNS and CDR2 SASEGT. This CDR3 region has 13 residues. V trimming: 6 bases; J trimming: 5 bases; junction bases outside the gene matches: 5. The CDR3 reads CASRVYRGTEAFF. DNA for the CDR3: TGTGCCAGCAGGGTTTACAGGGGGACTGAAGCTTTCTTT.

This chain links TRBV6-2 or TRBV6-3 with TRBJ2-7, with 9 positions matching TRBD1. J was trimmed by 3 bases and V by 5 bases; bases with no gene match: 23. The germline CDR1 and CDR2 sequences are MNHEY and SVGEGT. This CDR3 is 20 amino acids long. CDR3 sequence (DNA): TGTGCCAGCAGTCGAACCGTCCCGGGACAGGGATCCGTATCTCTCTACGAGCAGTACTTC. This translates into CASSRTVPGQGSVSLYEQYF.

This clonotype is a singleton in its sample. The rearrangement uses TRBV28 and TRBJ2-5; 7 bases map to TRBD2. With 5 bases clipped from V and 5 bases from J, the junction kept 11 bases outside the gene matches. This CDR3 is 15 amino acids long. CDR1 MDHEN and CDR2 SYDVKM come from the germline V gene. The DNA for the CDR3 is TGTGCCAGCAGTGTTTACGGGGGGTCCTCGGAGACCCAGTACTTC. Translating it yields CASSVYGGSSETQYF.

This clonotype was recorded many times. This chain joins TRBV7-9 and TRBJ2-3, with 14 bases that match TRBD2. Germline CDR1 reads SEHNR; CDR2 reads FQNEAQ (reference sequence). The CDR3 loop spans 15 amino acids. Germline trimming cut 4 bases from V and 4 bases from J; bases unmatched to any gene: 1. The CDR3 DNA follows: TGTGCCAGCAGCTGGGGACTAGCGGGAGCAGATACGCAGTATTTT. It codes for CASSWGLAGADTQYF.